A single T cell receptor beta chain is shown here with its context. Its target is not known. These data originate in a study of shared clonotypes between healthy human individuals. Study-level findings and limits: Shared clonotypes across all four donors exceeded non-shared ones in generation probability. The researchers took only blood, and tissue repertoires probably look different.

The authors loaded roughly 180 ng DNA, around 30,000 T cell genomes, into sorted-subset replicate PCRs. Assay used: immunoSEQ multiplex PCR; TCRdb lists only in-frame clones, some missing. This table has roughly 2.2 million clones, around 90% appearing once. V lost 8 bases and J lost 0; bases outside the gene matches: 10. Germline loops: CDR1 ENHRY, CDR2 SYGVKD. The CDR3 is made up of 16 amino acids. The rearrangement joins TRBV10-3 to TRBJ1-3, with 7 bases fitting TRBD1. The sequencing input was naive CD4+ T cells from PBMCs. The subset denotes: CD45RA+ positively selected. The TCR originated in a man between 18 and 29 years old in good health. Some clones in this sample may be carry-over from other donors' samples. The CDR3 DNA follows: TGTGCCATCGGTCGACAGGGTCGGAGCTCTGGAAACACCATATATTTT. Protein product: CAIGRQGRSSGNTIYF.